Listed here are 12 T cell receptor beta chains from one sample, sequenced in a study of regulatory T cells in long-lasting Graves disease. Construction of TCR beta libraries relied on iRepertoire HTBI primers and on Arm-PCR targeting CDR3 regions. From the multiplex PCR reads, TCRdb called clonotypes with MiXCR, one entry per CDR3 protein. The sample lists approximately 360,000 distinct CDR3 sequences, more than 20% seen once, with 25% to 35% in the top ten. Time point here: persistent/refractory GD, antithyroid drugs over 5 years with positive TRAb. Preparation of the TCR library used RNA extracted from PBMCs. The sequencing used peripheral blood mononuclear cells (PBMCs), collected when the disease was refractory, from a patient treated with antithyroid drugs. The receptors shown here come from a woman between 40 and 55 years old with Graves disease.

This clonotype was picked up many times. The chain uses TRBV12-3 or TRBV12-4 and TRBJ2-1; D call uncertain. The CDR3 consists of 13 residues. V lost 0 bases and J lost 4, with 4 bases in between. CDR3 in DNA: TGTGCCAGCAGTTTAGCACAGTACAATGAGCAGTTCTTC. It yields the protein CASSLAQYNEQFF.

This clonotype was observed many times. The gene calls are TRBV6-1 and TRBJ2-2; 9 nucleotides align to TRBD1. This CDR3 has 16 residues. In germline, CDR1 is MNHNS, CDR2 SASEGT. The ends lost 5 bases at V and 3 bases at J; junction bases unmatched: 7. CDR3 DNA sequence: TGTGCCAGCAGTCCGACCCGGGACAGGGACACCGGGGAGCTGTTTTTT. Residues: CASSPTRDRDTGELFF.

This clonotype was detected many times. The chain employs TRBV28 and TRBJ1-1; D unresolved. Germline V gene lookup returns CDR1 MDHEN and CDR2 SYDVKM. This CDR3 spans 13 amino acids. Trimming stripped 3 bases from V and 6 bases from J, with 11 bases between. In nucleotides, the CDR3 is TGTGCCAGCAGTTTTCGGGAGCGGGCTGAAGCTTTCTTT. Residues: CASSFRERAEAFF.

This clonotype was counted at least ten times. The genes are TRBV2 and TRBJ2-7, with 8 bases fitting TRBD2. The CDR3 is 13 residues long. J lost 2 bases, V lost 4 bases, and 1 base had no gene match. The germline V gene has CDR1 SNHLY and CDR2 FYNNEI. The CDR3 DNA is TGTGCCAGCAGTGGGGGACTAGCCTACGAGCAGTACTTC. The encoded protein is CASSGGLAYEQYF. Looking up the rest from reference TRBV2 and TRBJ2-7 gives the full variable domain: EPEVTQTPSHQVTQMGQEVILRCVPISNHLYFYWYRQILGQKVEFLVSFYNNEISEKSEIFDDQFSVERPDGSNFTLKIRSTKLEDSAMYFCASSGGLAYEQYFGPGTRLTVT.

The table lists this clonotype with many counts. The chain links TRBV10-1 to TRBJ1-1, with 7 positions matching TRBD1. Losses at the gene ends were 0 bases for V and 3 bases for J; bases not matched to a gene: 7. The CDR3 runs 16 residues. Germline assignment: CDR1 WNHNN and CDR2 SYGVQD (reference sequence). The CDR3 DNA reads as TGCGCCAGCAGTGAGTCCAGGGGGGGGGCGGACACTGAAGCTTTCTTT. It codes for CASSESRGGADTEAFF.

This clonotype was seen at least ten times. CDR3 DNA: TGTGCCAGCAGCTTAGGCAGGGGGCAAGGCACTGAAGCTTTCTTT. Encoded protein: CASSLGRGQGTEAFF. The V gene is TRBV11-2, the J gene TRBJ1-1, with 8 bases lining up with TRBD1. V shed 1 base and J 4 bases; nucleotides not matched to a gene: 5. The CDR3 length is 15 residues. Germline V lookup: CDR1 SGHAT, CDR2 FQNNGV. The entire variable domain, with the rest obtained from reference TRBV11-2 and TRBJ1-1, is as follows: EAGVAQSPRYKIIEKRQSVAFWCNPISGHATLYWYQQILGQGPKLLIQFQNNGVVDDSQLPKDRFSAERLKGVDSTLKIQPAKLEDSAVYLCASSLGRGQGTEAFFGQGTRLTVV.

This clonotype appeared many times. This chain joins TRBV11-2 and TRBJ2-4; 10 nucleotides match TRBD2. Germline CDR1 reads SGHAT; CDR2 reads FQNNGV. The trim removed 2 bases at V and 8 bases at J, leaving 3 bases unmatched. This CDR3 spans 14 amino acids. CDR3 loop: CASSLRTSGDIQYF. The CDR3 DNA reads as TGTGCCAGCAGCTTACGGACTAGCGGAGACATTCAGTACTTC.

The chain joins TRBV7-9 to TRBJ2-1, with D possibly matching TRBD1 (6 bases). Trimming removed 2 bases from V and 5 bases from J, with 10 bases in between. CDR3 length equals 14 residues. Germline V gene sequence: CDR1 SEHNR, CDR2 FQNEAQ (reference sequence). CDR3 sequence (DNA): TGTGCCAGCAGCTTAATCAGGGGCCACAATGAGCAGTTCTTC. This encodes CASSLIRGHNEQFF.

The chain joins TRBV2 to TRBJ1-5; D might be TRBD1 (5 bases). There are 15 residues in the CDR3. Trimming pared 4 bases from V and 9 bases from J, leaving 19 bases between. CDR1 and CDR2 from the germline V gene are SNHLY and FYNNEI. CDR3 protein: CASSGGGAGIMPQHF. In DNA, the CDR3 is TGTGCCAGCAGTGGGGGCGGCGCGGGGATTATGCCCCAGCATTTT.

This clonotype was observed at least ten times. The chain recombines TRBV28 with TRBJ2-3; 8 bases are shared with TRBD2. Per the germline V gene, CDR1 is MDHEN and CDR2 is SYDVKM. Trimming removed 5 bases from V and 1 base from J; junction bases left unmatched: 5. CDR3 size: 15 residues. The CDR3: CASSRSGIGTDTQYF. CDR3 DNA: TGTGCCAGCAGTCGTAGCGGGATCGGCACAGATACGCAGTATTTT.

This clonotype was observed many times. This sequence joins TRBV12-3 or TRBV12-4 and TRBJ2-2; 10 bases match TRBD2. Trimming cost V 5 bases and J 4 bases; bases outside gene matches: 4. The CDR3 is 15 residues long. CDR3 residues: CASSRGLAATGELFF. CDR3 DNA sequence: TGTGCCAGCAGTCGAGGACTAGCGGCCACCGGGGAGCTGTTTTTT.

This clonotype was counted many times. This sequence joins TRBV12-3 or TRBV12-4 and TRBJ2-2, with a tentative D call TRBD2 (6 bases). This CDR3 comprises 14 residues. V was shortened by 7 bases and J by 5 bases, with 14 bases between the two germline ends. The CDR3 DNA reads as TGTGCCAGCATTCCAGGCGCGGGAACCGGGGAGCTGTTTTTT. Protein product: CASIPGAGTGELFF.